The sequence of this T cell receptor (beta chain) was determined in a study of T-cell reconstitution after alpha-beta-depleted transplantation in children. Notes on the study in general: Reports say that about two months after transplant, the alpha-beta T cells came out of several hundred graft clones that had expanded. The high TCRbeta diversity at day 60 in some patients came from surviving recipient T cells and thymic progenitors. Newly produced T cells mostly provided counts and TCRbeta diversity after one year, as hyperexpanded clones declined.

Unique molecular identifiers were incorporated into the prepared TCRbeta library. TCRdb reprocessed the PCR reads with MiXCR, giving one entry per CDR3 protein. Among about 640,000 distinct CDR3 sequences listed, around 13% were seen once. This clonotype was counted a few times. Antigen specificity is unknown. The CDR3 runs to 13 residues. Trimming took 3 bases from V and 6 from J; bases not matched to a gene: 4. The V and J genes are TRBV12-3 or TRBV12-4 and TRBJ2-7; TRBD1 agrees at 8 bases. The sequencing here drew on PBMCs, mostly from graft donor cells, taken 360 days after TCRalphabeta/CD19-depleted stem cell transplant. The clonotype was recovered from a male patient younger than 18 who had a stem cell transplant for acute myeloid leukemia, so the T cells may come from the graft donor. CDR3 in amino acids: CASSLTGAGEQYF. DNA of the CDR3: TGTGCCAGCAGTTTGACAGGGGCGGGCGAGCAGTACTTC.